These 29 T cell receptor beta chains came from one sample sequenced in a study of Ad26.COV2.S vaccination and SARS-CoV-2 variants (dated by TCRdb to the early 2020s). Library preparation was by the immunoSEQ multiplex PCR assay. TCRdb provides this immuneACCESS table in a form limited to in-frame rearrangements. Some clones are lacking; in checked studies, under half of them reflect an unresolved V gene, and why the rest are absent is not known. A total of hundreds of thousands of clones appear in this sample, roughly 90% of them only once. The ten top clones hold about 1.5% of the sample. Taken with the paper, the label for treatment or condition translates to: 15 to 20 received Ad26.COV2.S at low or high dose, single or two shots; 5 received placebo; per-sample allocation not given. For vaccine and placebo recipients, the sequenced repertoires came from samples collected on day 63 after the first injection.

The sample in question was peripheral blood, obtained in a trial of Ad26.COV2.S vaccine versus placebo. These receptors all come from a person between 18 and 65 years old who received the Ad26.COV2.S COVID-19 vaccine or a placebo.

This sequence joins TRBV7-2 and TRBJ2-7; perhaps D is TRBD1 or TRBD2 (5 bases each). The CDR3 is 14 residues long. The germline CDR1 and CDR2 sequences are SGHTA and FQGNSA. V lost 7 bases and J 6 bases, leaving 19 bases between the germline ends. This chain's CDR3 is CASTNPGPQTEQYF. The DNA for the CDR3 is TGTGCCAGCACTAATCCGGGGCCCCAGACCGAGCAGTACTTC.

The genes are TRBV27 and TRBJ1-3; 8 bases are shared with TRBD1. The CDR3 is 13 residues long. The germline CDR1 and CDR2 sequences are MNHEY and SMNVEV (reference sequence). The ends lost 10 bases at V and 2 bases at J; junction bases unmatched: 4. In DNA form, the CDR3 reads TGTGCCACCTGGACAGGGCCTGGAAACACCATATATTTT. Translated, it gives CATWTGPGNTIYF.

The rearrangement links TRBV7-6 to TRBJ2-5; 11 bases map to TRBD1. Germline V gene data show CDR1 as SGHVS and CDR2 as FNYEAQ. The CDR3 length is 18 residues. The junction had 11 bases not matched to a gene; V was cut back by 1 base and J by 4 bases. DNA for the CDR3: TGTGCCAGCAGCTTAGGCCCGGACAGGGGGCTTCGGTTAGAGACCCAGTACTTC. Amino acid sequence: CASSLGPDRGLRLETQYF.

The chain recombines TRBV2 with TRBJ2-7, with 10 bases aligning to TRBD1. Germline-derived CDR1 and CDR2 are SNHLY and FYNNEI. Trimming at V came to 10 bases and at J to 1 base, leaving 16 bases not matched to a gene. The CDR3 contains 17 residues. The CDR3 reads CATLMILGQGGSYEQYF. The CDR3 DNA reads TGTGCCACCCTAATGATACTCGGACAGGGGGGTTCCTACGAGCAGTACTTC. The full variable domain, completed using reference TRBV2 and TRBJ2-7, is EPEVTQTPSHQVTQMGQEVILRCVPISNHLYFYWYRQILGQKVEFLVSFYNNEISEKSEIFDDQFSVERPDGSNFTLKIRSTKLEDSAMYFCATLMILGQGGSYEQYFGPGTRLTVT.

The CDR3 protein is CASSQVAGASGNTIYF. For the CDR3, the DNA is TGTGCCAGCAGCCAAGTGGCGGGGGCGTCTGGAAACACCATATATTTT. The chain links TRBV14 to TRBJ1-3; D may be TRBD1 (6 bases). Germline CDR1 SGHDN, CDR2 FVKESK. There are 16 residues in the CDR3. Trimming left V 1 base short and J 1 base short, with 11 bases between.

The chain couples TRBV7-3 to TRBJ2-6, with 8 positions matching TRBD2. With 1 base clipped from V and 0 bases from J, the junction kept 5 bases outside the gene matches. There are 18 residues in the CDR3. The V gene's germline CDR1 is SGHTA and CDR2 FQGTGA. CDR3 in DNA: TGTGCCAGCAGCTTAAGCCCAGCGGGGGCCTCTGGGGCCAACGTCCTGACTTTC. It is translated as CASSLSPAGASGANVLTF.

CDR3: CSVEAYGYTF. The CDR3 bases are TGCAGCGTTGAGGCTTATGGCTACACCTTC. The gene calls are TRBV29-1 and TRBJ1-2, with unresolved D. Germline lookup yields CDR1 SQVTM and CDR2 ANQGSEA. V was trimmed by 3 bases and J by 5 bases, leaving 4 bases between them. The CDR3 length is 10 residues.

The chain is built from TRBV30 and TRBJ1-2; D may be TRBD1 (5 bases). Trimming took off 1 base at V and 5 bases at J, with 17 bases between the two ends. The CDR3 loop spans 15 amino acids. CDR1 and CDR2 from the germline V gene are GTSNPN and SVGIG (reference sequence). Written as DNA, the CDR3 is TGTGCCTGGAGTGCAGATAGTCAGGCAGGGTATGGCTACACCTTC. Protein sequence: CAWSADSQAGYGYTF.

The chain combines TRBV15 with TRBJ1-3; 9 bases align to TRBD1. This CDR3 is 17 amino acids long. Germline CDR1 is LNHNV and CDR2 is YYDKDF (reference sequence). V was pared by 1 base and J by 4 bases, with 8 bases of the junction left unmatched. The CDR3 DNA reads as TGTGCCACCAGCAGAGGTTTACAGGGGGCGAGAGGAAACACCATATATTTT. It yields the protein CATSRGLQGARGNTIYF. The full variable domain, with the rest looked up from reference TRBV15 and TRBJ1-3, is DAMVIQNPRYQVTQFGKPVTLSCSQTLNHNVMYWYQQKSSQAPKLLFHYYDKDFNNEADTPDNFQSRRPNTSFCFLDIRSPGLGDTAMYLCATSRGLQGARGNTIYFGEGSWLTVV.

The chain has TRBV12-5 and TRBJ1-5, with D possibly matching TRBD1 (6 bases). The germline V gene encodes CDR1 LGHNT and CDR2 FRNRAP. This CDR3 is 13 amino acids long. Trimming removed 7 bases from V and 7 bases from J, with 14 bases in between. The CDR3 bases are TGTGCTAGTGAGGGGGGGGCGAACCAGCCCCAGCATTTT. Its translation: CASEGGANQPQHF.

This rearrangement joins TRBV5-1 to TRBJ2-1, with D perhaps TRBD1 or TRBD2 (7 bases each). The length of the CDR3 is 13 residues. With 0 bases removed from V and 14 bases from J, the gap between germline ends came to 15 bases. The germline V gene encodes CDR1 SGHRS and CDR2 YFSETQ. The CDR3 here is CASSLEETGREFF. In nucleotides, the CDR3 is TGCGCCAGCAGCTTGGAAGAGACAGGGAGGGAGTTCTTC.

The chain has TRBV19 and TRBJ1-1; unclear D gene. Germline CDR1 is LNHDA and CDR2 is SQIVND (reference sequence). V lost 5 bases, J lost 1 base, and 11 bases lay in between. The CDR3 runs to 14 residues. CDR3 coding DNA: TGTGCCAGTAGTGGGGTTTTTGGGAACACTGAAGCTTTCTTT. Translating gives CASSGVFGNTEAFF. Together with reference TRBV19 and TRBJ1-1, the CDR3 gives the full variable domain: DGGITQSPKYLFRKEGQNVTLSCEQNLNHDAMYWYRQDPGQGLRLIYYSQIVNDFQKGDIAEGYSVSREKKESFPLTVTSAQKNPTAFYLCASSGVFGNTEAFFGQGTRLTVV.

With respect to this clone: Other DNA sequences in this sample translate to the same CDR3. The CDR3 DNA sequence: TGTGCCAGTAGTATAGATAGGGGAACCTACGAGCAGTACTTC. This sequence encodes CASSIDRGTYEQYF. The chain carries TRBV19 and TRBJ2-7; possible D gene TRBD1, 5 bases. The CDR3 covers 14 residues. Trimming took 0 bases from V and 2 from J, leaving 8 bases between them. CDR1 LNHDA and CDR2 SQIVND come from the germline V gene (reference sequence).

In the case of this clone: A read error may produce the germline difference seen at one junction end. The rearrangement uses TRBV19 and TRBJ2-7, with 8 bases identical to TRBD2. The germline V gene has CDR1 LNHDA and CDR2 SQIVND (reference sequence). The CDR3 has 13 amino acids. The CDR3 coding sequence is TGTACCAGTAGTAGCGGGGTAGGCTACGAGCAGTACTTC. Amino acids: CTSSSGVGYEQYF.

Written as DNA, the CDR3 is TGTGCCACCAGCAGCCCCGTGGGGCGGGGGCAAAGGTTAGAGGGCTACACCTTC. It codes for CATSSPVGRGQRLEGYTF. The chain employs TRBV15 and TRBJ1-2; TRBD1 might be the D (6 bases). Trimming removed 3 bases at V and 8 bases at J, with 28 bases between. Germline CDR1 and CDR2: LNHNV and YYDKDF (reference sequence). The CDR3 loop spans 18 amino acids.

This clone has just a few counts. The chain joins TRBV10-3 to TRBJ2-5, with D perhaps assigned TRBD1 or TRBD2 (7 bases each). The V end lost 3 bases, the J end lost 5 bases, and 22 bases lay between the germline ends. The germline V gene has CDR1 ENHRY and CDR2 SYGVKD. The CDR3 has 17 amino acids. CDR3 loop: CAISDPTGLKGGETQYF. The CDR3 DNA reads TGTGCCATCAGTGACCCGACAGGGCTGAAGGGAGGGGAGACCCAGTACTTC.

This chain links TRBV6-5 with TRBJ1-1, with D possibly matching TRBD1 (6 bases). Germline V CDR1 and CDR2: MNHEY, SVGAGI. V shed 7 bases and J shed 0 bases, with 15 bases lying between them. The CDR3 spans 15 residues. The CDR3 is CASTPLDSLNTEAFF. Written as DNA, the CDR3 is TGTGCCAGCACCCCTTTGGACAGTTTGAACACTGAAGCTTTCTTT.

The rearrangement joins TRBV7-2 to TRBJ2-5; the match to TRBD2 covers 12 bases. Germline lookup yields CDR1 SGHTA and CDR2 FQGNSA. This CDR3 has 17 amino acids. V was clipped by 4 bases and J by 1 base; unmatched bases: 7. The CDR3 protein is CASSSGTSGGIQETQYF. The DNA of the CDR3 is TGTGCCAGCAGCTCTGGAACTAGCGGGGGGATCCAAGAGACCCAGTACTTC.

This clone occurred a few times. In DNA form, the CDR3 reads TGTGCCAGCAGCTTGGAGGGACAGGGAGACGAGCAGTACTTC. This gives the protein CASSLEGQGDEQYF. The chain couples TRBV5-4 to TRBJ2-7, with TRBD1 matching over 9 bases. Germline values: CDR1 SGHNT, CDR2 YYREEE (reference sequence). Trimming took 0 bases from V and 5 from J; bases not matched to a gene: 3. CDR3 length: 14 residues.

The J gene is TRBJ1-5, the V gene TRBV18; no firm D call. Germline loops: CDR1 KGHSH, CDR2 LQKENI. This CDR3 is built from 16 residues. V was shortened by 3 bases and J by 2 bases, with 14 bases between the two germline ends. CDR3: CASSPTGLRGNQPQHF. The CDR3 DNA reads TGTGCCAGCTCACCTACTGGATTGCGAGGCAATCAGCCCCAGCATTTT. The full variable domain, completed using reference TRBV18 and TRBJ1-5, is NAGVMQNPRHLVRRRGQEARLRCSPMKGHSHVYWYRQLPEEGLKFMVYLQKENIIDESGMPKERFSAEFPKEGPSILRIQQVVRGDSAAYFCASSPTGLRGNQPQHFGDGTRLSIL.

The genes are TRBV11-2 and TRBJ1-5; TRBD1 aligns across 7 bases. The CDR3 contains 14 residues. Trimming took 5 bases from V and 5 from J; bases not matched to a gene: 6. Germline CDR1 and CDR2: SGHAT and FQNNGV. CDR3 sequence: CASSPNTGDQPQHF. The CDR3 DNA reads TGTGCCAGCAGCCCTAACACAGGGGATCAGCCCCAGCATTTT.

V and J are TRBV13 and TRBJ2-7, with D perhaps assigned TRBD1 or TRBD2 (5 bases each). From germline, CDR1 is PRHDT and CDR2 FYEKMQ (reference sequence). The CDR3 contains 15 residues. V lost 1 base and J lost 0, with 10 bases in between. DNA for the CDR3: TGTGCCAGCAGCTTAGACCGGGACGGCTCCTACGAGCAGTACTTC. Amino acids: CASSLDRDGSYEQYF.

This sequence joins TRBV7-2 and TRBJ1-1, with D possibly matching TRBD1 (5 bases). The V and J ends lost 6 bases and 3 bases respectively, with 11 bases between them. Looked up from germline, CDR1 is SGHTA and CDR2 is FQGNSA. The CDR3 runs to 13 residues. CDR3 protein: CASRQDTHTEAFF. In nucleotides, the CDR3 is TGTGCCAGCAGACAGGACACCCACACTGAAGCTTTCTTT. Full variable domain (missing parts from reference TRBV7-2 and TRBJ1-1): GAGVSQSPSNKVTEKGKDVELRCDPISGHTALYWYRQSLGQGLEFLIYFQGNSAPDKSGLPSDRFSAERTGGSVSTLTIQRTQQEDSAVYLCASRQDTHTEAFFGQGTRLTVV.

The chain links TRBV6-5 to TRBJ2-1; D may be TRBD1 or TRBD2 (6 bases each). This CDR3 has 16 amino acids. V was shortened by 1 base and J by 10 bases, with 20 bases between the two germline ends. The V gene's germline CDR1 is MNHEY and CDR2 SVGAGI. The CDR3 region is CASSYWAGTEGGEQFF. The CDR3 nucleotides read TGTGCCAGCAGTTACTGGGCCGGGACCGAGGGGGGAGAGCAGTTCTTC.

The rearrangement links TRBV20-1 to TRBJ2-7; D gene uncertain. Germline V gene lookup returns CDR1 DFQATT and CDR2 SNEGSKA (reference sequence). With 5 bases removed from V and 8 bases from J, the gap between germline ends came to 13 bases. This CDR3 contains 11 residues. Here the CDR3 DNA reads TGCAGTGCTCCGGGCCCAACCAAGCAGTACTTC. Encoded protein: CSAPGPTKQYF.

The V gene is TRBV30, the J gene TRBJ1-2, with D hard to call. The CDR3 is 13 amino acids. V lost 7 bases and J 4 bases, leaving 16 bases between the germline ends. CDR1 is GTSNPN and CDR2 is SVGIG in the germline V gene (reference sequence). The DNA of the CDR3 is TGTGCCTTCTCCCCCGCCGAGGTCTATGGCTACACCTTC. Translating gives CAFSPAEVYGYTF.

This chain's CDR3 is CAWSVRVTSGSYEQYF. Written as DNA, the CDR3 is TGTGCCTGGAGTGTAAGGGTGACTAGCGGTTCCTACGAGCAGTACTTC. V is TRBV30 and J is TRBJ2-7; 9 nucleotides line up with TRBD2. The J segment lost 1 base and the V segment lost 0 bases, leaving 7 bases of the junction unmatched. Germline-derived CDR1 and CDR2 are GTSNPN and SVGIG (reference sequence). The CDR3 spans 16 residues.

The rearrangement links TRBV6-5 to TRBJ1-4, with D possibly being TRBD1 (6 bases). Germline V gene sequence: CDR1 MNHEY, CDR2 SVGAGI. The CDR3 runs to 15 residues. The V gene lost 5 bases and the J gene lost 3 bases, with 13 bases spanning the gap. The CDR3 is CASSKRDTSNEKLFF. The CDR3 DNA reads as TGTGCCAGCAGTAAACGGGACACATCTAATGAAAAACTGTTTTTT.

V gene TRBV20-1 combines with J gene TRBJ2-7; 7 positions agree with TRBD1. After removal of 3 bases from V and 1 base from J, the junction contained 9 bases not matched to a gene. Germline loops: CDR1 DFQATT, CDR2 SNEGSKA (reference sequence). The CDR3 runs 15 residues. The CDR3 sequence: CSASGHGTASYEQYF. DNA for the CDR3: TGCAGTGCTAGTGGACACGGGACAGCTTCCTACGAGCAGTACTTC.